This T cell receptor beta chain comes out of a study of CD8 T cells in Susac syndrome. General study findings and limits: The study admitted that it had a relatively small number of individuals in its TCR sequencing and HLA analysis.

The sequenced target, TCR beta, came from blood CD8+ and CD4+ T cells. The CD8+ and CD4+ T cells were negatively isolated, with the TEMRA cells enriched by FACS. The germline V gene has CDR1 DFQATT and CDR2 SNEGSKA (reference sequence). The CDR3 covers 11 residues. V lost 5 bases to trimming and J lost 10 bases, with 14 bases between them. Comments on this clonotype: Its specificity is unknown.

Random hexamers were used to reverse transcribe roughly 0.45 to 1 ug of RNA. Coverage of TCR beta CDR3 amplification by immunoSEQ multiplex PCR extended to 54 Vbeta and 13 Jbeta. Each CDR3 protein is one row after TCRdb ran MiXCR on the immunoSEQ multiplex PCR reads. The sample records 200,000 or so distinct CDR3 sequences, nearly 95% being singletons. This receptor was taken from a human donor with multiple sclerosis. V and J are TRBV20-1 and TRBJ1-1; D ambiguous. Input material: CD4+ T cells from PBMCs. CDR3 sequence (DNA): TGCAGTGCTCCTGTTGGGAGCGTAGCTTTCTTT. It is translated as CSAPVGSVAFF.